The source of this TCR beta chain is a study of synovial regulatory T cells in juvenile arthritis (dated by TCRdb to 2014 to 2015). Background on the whole study: Of the sequenced patients, three were therapy-naive, one was treated with methotrexate plus infliximab, several were treated with methotrexate, and one lacked treatment information. Effector T cell subsets from the study cohort were also sequenced for comparisons, but the Treg dataset by itself includes only blood Treg cells and synovial fluid Treg cells. The study compared TCRbeta CDR3 repertoires of blood iaTreg cells, other blood Treg cells and synovial fluid Treg cells from matched patient samples. Treg and Teff subsets from roughly 10 JIA patients with active disease were included in the TCR repertoire comparisons. Findings and caveats that apply to the study as a whole: More CDR3 sequences were shared by synovial Treg cells with iaTreg cells than with other blood Treg cells, and a closer relation was confirmed by Chao-Jaccard similarity. Across patients, iaTreg TCR repertoires were largely private and overlapped partially with synovial Teff repertoires and blood CPL repertoires. Blood iaTreg cells showed lower TCR diversity than other blood Treg cells, consistent with antigen-driven expansion.

Worth noting for this clone: Its specific antigen is unknown.

TCR repertoire donors were roughly eleven juvenile idiopathic arthritis patients with active disease who had not reached inactive disease, 3 polyarticular and 8 oligoarticular. The median age of the TCR-sequenced patients was roughly 12 years (range roughly 2.4-25), and their median disease duration was around seven years (range 0.2-19.1). The samples used for TCR repertoire analysis were collected at two centres in Italy. Peripheral blood mononuclear cells were separated on a Histopaque-1077 density gradient and then cryopreserved in around 90% FCS with about 10% DMSO. Library preparation was by the immunoSEQ multiplex PCR assay. TCRbeta CDR3 sequencing was carried out by Adaptive Biotechnologies. The source study handled its data this way. Repertoire similarity used the Chao-modified Jaccard index and median clonotype overlap from 200 random subsamples at equal sample size. The similarity analyses were based on either productive nucleotide sequences or amino acid sequences translated in silico. Hierarchical clustering with single linkage and t-SNE based on Chao-modified Jaccard distances were used to compare repertoires. Repertoire diversity was quantified with the Renyi index, after sample size normalisation, across a range of alpha values. This is the immuneACCESS table as TCRdb keeps it, with only in-frame sequences that have V and J called. A part of the clones is gone; compared with another copy, unresolved V genes explain less than half, and the rest is unexplained. Clone size and the V and J calls come from that table; the DNA yielded D and trimming. The sample's own table lists more than 7,500 clones. The top ten clonotypes cover roughly 0.7% of the sample.

The sequencing sample was made of Treg cells from blood. The cell subset or site tag for this specimen amounts to: remaining (HLA-DR-negative) circulating blood Treg cells. The receptor comes from a donor aged 2-30 years with juvenile idiopathic arthritis.

This receptor has the CDR3 CASSIIGVKAFF. This sequence uses TRBV19 and TRBJ1-1. For CDR1 and CDR2, the germline V gene (reference sequence) lists LNHDA and SQIVND. There are 12 amino acids in the CDR3, from cysteine to phenylalanine inclusive. No DNA was logged.